This T cell receptor (beta chain) derives from a study of T-cell reconstitution after alpha-beta-depleted transplantation in children. Unique molecular identifiers were used to barcode this TCRbeta library. TCRdb fed the PCR reads into MiXCR, producing one record per CDR3 protein. The sample holds about 400,000 distinct CDR3 sequences, just over 20% seen once. V lost 6 bases and J lost 4; bases outside the gene matches: 5. This CDR3 contains 14 residues. This clonotype turned up a few times. Sequencing used PBMCs from the stem cell graft donor, obtained from the stem cell graft. This TCR was sampled from a human donor who donated a stem cell graft to a child with acute myeloid leukemia. The chain uses TRBV12-3 or TRBV12-4 and TRBJ2-2, with 7 positions matching TRBD1. The CDR3 region has the DNA TGTGCCAGCAGGTCGACAGGGCGCACCGGGGAGCTGTTTTTT. Residues: CASRSTGRTGELFF.